One T cell receptor (beta chain) is described in this entry. This clonotype occurred a few times. No cognate antigen has been identified for it. Per-base quality was not reported, and no clone a single base away is much larger than it. Libraries were built with RACE. The instrument given in TCRdb is NextSeq 500. During library preparation, unique molecular identifiers were attached to individual cDNA molecules so that TCRs could be counted in a quantitative, reproducible way. For every blood RNA sample, sequencing covered both the TCR alpha and TCR beta chains. Processing in the source paper ran as follows. A median of approximately 100,000 TCRs per sample was observed, with a range of roughly 20,000 to 700,000. The Decombinator software suite was used to annotate V, J and CDR3 in the TCR reads. To make PS versus PT1 abundance plots, every sample was subsampled to the same number of TCRs (28,000). Expanded TCRs were defined as absent before sensitization and observed at least eight times at the 2-week time point. Using fastp trimming at Q25 and MiXCR clonotype assembly, TCRdb reanalyzed the public sequencing data and kept in-frame beta chains. When rows share a CDR3 protein, they turn into one entry using the most common DNA and genes. The V and J calls here are based on TCRdb, not the publication. This sample is represented by 190,000 or so distinct CDR3 sequences; roughly a quarter of them were singletons. Roughly 2.5% of the sample comes from the top ten.

The CDR3 sequence holds 12 residues, the cysteine and phenylalanine included. Of the read, only the CDR3 DNA is kept; its 36 bases are in frame from base 1. V and J lose 4 bases and 9 bases, and a span of 12 bases separates them. CDR1 and CDR2 are read off the germline V gene as SGHVS and FQNEAQ. This entry belongs to a study of human T cells and chemical hapten exposure (dated by TCRdb to about 2021). Regarding the study in general: For sensitization, 2% DPC in acetone was applied to a 2 cm by 2 cm area of upper inner arm skin. Weekly therapeutic DPC doses were additionally applied to the scalp of patients throughout the roughly 24-week study period. Patch testing was performed on the upper back with Finn chambers containing 0.01% DPC, and the patch tests were scored after 6 days according to International Contact Dermatitis Research Group standards. Alopecia areata with under or over 50% scalp involvement, alopecia totalis and alopecia universalis were represented in the patient cohort, which was mostly female. Libraries were pooled for sequencing, and per-sample TCR yields varied mainly because of small differences in library volumes within the pool. In alopecia patients, the study followed how the peripheral blood TCR repertoire changed in vivo over primary and secondary sensitization to diphenylcyclopropenone (DPC), a hapten. Blood was sampled from patients pre-sensitization (week 0) and at 2, 6 and about 24 weeks after DPC sensitization. For TCR sequencing, blood came from approximately 29 alopecia patients at anywhere from one to four time points (pre-sensitization, 2, 6 and 24 weeks). Overall results and qualifications from the work: The number of TCRs above 1 in 1000 frequency did not change with DPC sensitization; there was no evidence of global repertoire structure alterations. Because all patients had alopecia, a presumed autoimmune disease, the immune response of the patients might differ from that of healthy individuals. Expanded TCRs formed significantly more large CDR3 similarity clusters than pre-sensitization or healthy control sets, consistent with antigen-driven responses. After repeated subsampling, changes were observed in the strength of the expansion versus patch-test correlation and in the threshold at which the correlation became significant. The number of PT1 expanded TCRs positively correlated with patch test score, significant at thresholds 8, 16 and 32 but not 4.

In light of the paper, this sample's time point label describes: patch test 3, about 24 weeks after DPC sensitization. The treatment or condition label for this specimen denotes: therapeutic diphenylcyclopropenone sensitization with weekly scalp DPC. At each patch-test visit, blood was drawn before the patch test was applied. Patients were eligible if aged 18 to 70, diagnosed with alopecia and judged suitable for DPC therapy, and pregnant patients were excluded. Total RNA was extracted from unfractionated whole blood collected in Tempus Blood RNA tubes. The sequenced sample was whole blood, obtained in connection with sensitization to the hapten diphenylcyclopropenone (DPC). The source of this sequence is a woman aged 40-49 years with alopecia areata. Some clones in this sample may be carry-over from other donors' samples. The chain employs TRBV7-8 and TRBJ1-2; the D gene cannot be named for sure. The CDR3 here reads CASSSVGISYTF. The DNA reads as follows: TGTGCCAGCAGCTCCGTTGGCATTAGCTACACCTTC.